This note documents a single T cell receptor beta chain sequence. Its recognized antigen is unknown. The input lacks base qualities; no much larger clone sits a single base away. The germline V gene supplies CDR1 MGHRA and CDR2 YSYEKL. The V end gives up 2 bases and the J end 4 bases, leaving 6 bases in the junction not matched to a gene. The CDR3 contains 15 residues, cysteine and phenylalanine counted. The only DNA kept is the CDR3, 45 bases in frame from the first base. This sample stems from a study of T cells in tuberculosis (dated by TCRdb to about 2018). Regarding the study in general: To characterize T cells specific for the mycobacterial lipid antigen glucose monomycolate (GMM), the study used CD1B tetramers together with high-throughput TCR immunosequencing. With over 8 people per group, a South African clinical cohort compared IGRA-negative adolescents, IGRA-positive adolescents with latent tuberculosis, and adults with active tuberculosis.

The paper as a whole reports these results and caveats: Clinical samples were selected based on the availability of cryopreserved specimens, with adults included as active tuberculosis cases and adolescents included as controls. Smaller mean NN-distances to GMM-specific TCRs were observed in active tuberculosis TCR-alpha repertoires than in IGRA-negative controls, suggesting clonal expansion of GMM-specific TCRs. The smaller NN-distances in active tuberculosis patients were driven in part by shorter CDR3-alpha lengths, while the difference seen for TCR-beta was not statistically significant. With the diverse GMM-specific repertoire as input, a classifier achieved roughly 87% accuracy (AUROC 0.75 to 0.95), whereas GEM motif frequencies as input gave roughly 70% accuracy.

At study entry, adolescents were screened for latent tuberculosis infection by tuberculin skin test and QuantiFERON-TB GOLD In-Tube IGRA. Immunosequencing was performed on unsorted cryopreserved PBMC and covered 100,000 or so T cells per clinical donor on average. Eleven high schools in the Worcester region of the Western Cape, South Africa, served as enrollment sites for adolescents aged 12 to 18 years. Approximately 10 adolescents infected with M. tuberculosis and ten uninfected adolescents were chosen and matched for age and sex. PBMC from adolescents were isolated by density centrifugation from freshly drawn heparinized blood and then cryopreserved. The immunoSEQ multiplex PCR assay was used to generate TCR libraries, with TCR-beta and/or TCR-alpha/delta assays applied to each sample. Amplified TCR libraries were sequenced on the Illumina high-throughput platform. Regarding the original processing steps: Clustering and dimensionality reduction were performed using pairwise TCRdist distances among GMM-specific receptors from ex vivo sorted or in vitro expanded T cells. The score assigned to each clinical repertoire was mean NN-distance, meaning the average TCRdist to the nearest 10% of tetramer-positive reference sequences. GEM TCR motif frequency was calculated as the fraction of unique TCRs that matched known GEM sequences by V/J usage and CDR3 length. Active tuberculosis was classified by linear discriminant analysis with leave-one-out cross-validation, implemented in scikit-learn. TCRdb provides this immuneACCESS table in a form limited to in-frame rearrangements. Some clones are lacking; in checked studies, under half of them reflect an unresolved V gene, and why the rest are absent is not known. The D gene and trimming were derived from the DNA, and the V and J assignments and clone size from that table. Within this sample are 35,000 to 50,000 clones, with about 94% of them counted one time only. The top ten clones comprise around 1.9% of the sample.

The V and J genes are TRBV4-1 and TRBJ1-2; 8 junctional bases match TRBD1. Material: PBMCs. The TCR was taken from a donor between 5 and 29 years old with latent tuberculosis or without tuberculosis infection. Some clones in this sample may be carry-over from other donors' samples. The CDR3 protein is CASSQKGQGGYGYTF. The bases read TGCGCCAGCAGCCAAAAAGGACAGGGTGGCTATGGCTACACCTTC.